This T cell receptor (beta chain) was identified during a study of T-cell memory formation after mild COVID-19. TCRdb redid the calling of the 5' RACE reads with MiXCR, one entry per CDR3 protein. Of about 350,000 distinct CDR3 sequences detected, roughly an eighth appear once; the ten largest clones hold about 20%. The germline CDR1 and CDR2 sequences are MNHEY and SVGAGI. Trimming removed 4 bases from V and 6 bases from J; junction bases left unmatched: 5. The CDR3 sequence is 14 residues long. This clonotype was counted a few times. The chain couples TRBV6-5 to TRBJ2-1; 8 nucleotides align to TRBD1. This sequence originates from a man younger than 35 who had mild COVID-19 (a few samples of this study predate the infection). Cell type and time point are not known. The sample comprised PBMCs or a T cell subset sorted from them (not recorded which). The CDR3 loop is CASSLLGTGNEQFF. CDR3 sequence (DNA): TGTGCCAGCAGTTTATTGGGGACAGGCAATGAGCAGTTCTTC.